Within the sample, the clone carrying this TCR beta chain is medium-sized. MiXCR, run by TCRdb on the PCR reads, gives a single entry per CDR3 protein. The sample consists of roughly 14,000 distinct CDR3 sequences, 40% to 50% of them appearing once. V lost 6 bases, J lost 9 bases, and 10 bases stayed unmatched. The length of the CDR3 is 14 residues. Germline CDR1 is MNHNS and CDR2 is SASEGT. The source of the sample is a study of tumor-infiltrating lymphocytes in oesophageal squamous cell carcinoma. The receptor was isolated from a male donor with esophageal squamous cell carcinoma. Sequencing input: blood. V is TRBV6-1 and J is TRBJ2-1; 8 nucleotides match TRBD2. DNA of the CDR3: TGTGCCAGCAGGCCCTCTGCGGGAGGTGGTGAGCAGTTCTTC. As protein: CASRPSAGGGEQFF.